The 15 T cell receptor beta chains listed next were all sequenced from one sample in a study of blood T cell repertoires in COVID-19. Data came from immunoSEQ multiplex PCR; TCRdb stores just in-frame clones and leaves some out. The data hold about 150,000 clones, with more than 70% observed a single time. The sequenced sample consisted of peripheral blood. The receptors were gathered from a woman older than 75 with active or convalescent COVID-19.

This clone was seen a single time. V usage is TRBV6-5 and J usage is TRBJ2-7; the match to TRBD2 covers 8 bases. V shed 2 bases and J 1 base; nucleotides not matched to a gene: 1. Germline V CDR1 and CDR2: MNHEY, SVGAGI. This CDR3 contains 14 residues. CDR3 DNA sequence: TGTGCCAGCAGTTACGGCGGGAGGTCCTACGAGCAGTACTTC. As protein: CASSYGGRSYEQYF.

The J gene is TRBJ1-1, the V gene TRBV7-3; 7 bases fit TRBD1. Germline CDR1 and CDR2: SGHTA and FQGTGA. The CDR3 has 14 residues. V lost 2 bases and J lost 7; bases outside the gene matches: 7. The CDR3 DNA reads as TGTGCCAGCAGCTTAGACAGGGTATATGATGAAGCTTTCTTT. Translation gives CASSLDRVYDEAFF.

This clone was recorded a few times. The gene calls are TRBV28 and TRBJ1-4; D perhaps matches TRBD1 (5 bases). V was shortened by 4 bases and J by 8 bases, with 20 bases between the two germline ends. The germline V gene has CDR1 MDHEN and CDR2 SYDVKM. The CDR3 spans 16 residues. DNA of the CDR3: TGTGCCAGCAGTTCCGTCCCTGATGGGGCTGGAGAAAAACTGTTTTTT. It yields the protein CASSSVPDGAGEKLFF.

The chain combines TRBV25-1 with TRBJ2-3; 8 positions agree with TRBD2. Losses at the gene ends were 2 bases for V and 2 bases for J; bases not matched to a gene: 6. The germline CDR1 and CDR2 sequences are MGHDK and SYGVNS. The CDR3 runs 16 residues. In nucleotides, the CDR3 is TGTGCCAGCAGTGAACGGCGACTAGCGATCACAGATACGCAGTATTTT. It yields the protein CASSERRLAITDTQYF.

The chain employs TRBV6-6 and TRBJ1-1; 8 positions match TRBD1. The CDR3 extends over 14 amino acids. The germline CDR1 and CDR2 sequences are MNHNY and SVGAGI (reference sequence). Trimming removed 6 bases from V and 7 bases from J; junction bases left unmatched: 10. CDR3 loop: CASRLDRGVGEAFF. CDR3 bases: TGTGCCAGCAGACTTGACAGGGGCGTTGGTGAAGCTTTCTTT.

A note on this clone: Other DNA sequences in this specimen translate into the identical CDR3. The chain uses TRBV5-1 and TRBJ2-5, with no clear D. Germline V gene lookup returns CDR1 SGHRS and CDR2 YFSETQ. There are 12 residues in the CDR3. Trimming took off 0 bases at V and 5 bases at J, with 5 bases between the two ends. The CDR3: CASSLAGETQYF. The CDR3 coding sequence is TGCGCCAGCAGCTTGGCCGGTGAGACCCAGTACTTC.

The chain uses TRBV2 and TRBJ1-1, with D perhaps TRBD1 (6 bases). The CDR3 spans 15 residues. The V gene lost 2 bases and the J gene lost 6 bases, with 16 bases spanning the gap. The V gene's germline CDR1 is SNHLY and CDR2 FYNNEI. The CDR3 sequence: CASSESGRGRAEAFF. In nucleotides, the CDR3 is TGTGCCAGCAGTGAAAGTGGGCGGGGGCGCGCTGAAGCTTTCTTT.

This chain uses TRBV10-2 with TRBJ2-5; no reliable D call. The CDR3 consists of 12 residues. V shed 2 bases and J shed 5 bases, with 6 bases lying between them. Germline values: CDR1 WSHSY, CDR2 SAAADI. This CDR3 is CASSESSETQYF. As DNA, the CDR3 is TGCGCCAGCAGTGAGAGTAGCGAGACCCAGTACTTC.

The chain has TRBV3-1 (or the pseudogene TRBV3-2) and TRBJ1-4; 12 nucleotides agree with TRBD1. The CDR3 sequence is 19 residues long. V was pared by 4 bases and J by 6 bases, with 15 bases of the junction left unmatched. Germline CDR1 is LGHDT and CDR2 is YNNKEL (reference sequence). CDR3 nucleotides: TGTGCCAGCAGCCGCAGACGACCCGGGACAGGGGGCGCCCATGAAAAACTGTTTTTT. Protein product: CASSRRRPGTGGAHEKLFF.

The chain is built from TRBV28 and TRBJ2-1; possibly TRBD2 for D (6 bases). This CDR3 spans 17 amino acids. Germline V CDR1 and CDR2: MDHEN, SYDVKM. Trimming took off 2 bases at V and 0 bases at J, with 14 bases between the two ends. The CDR3 region has the DNA TGTGCCAGCAGTTTACCCCCTGGAGGGACCTCCTACAATGAGCAGTTCTTC. Amino acids: CASSLPPGGTSYNEQFF. The variable domain in full, with the rest retrieved from reference TRBV28 and TRBJ2-1, is DVKVTQSSRYLVKRTGEKVFLECVQDMDHENMFWYRQDPGLGLRLIYFSYDVKMKEKGDIPEGYSVSREKKERFSLILESASTNQTSMYLCASSLPPGGTSYNEQFFGPGTRLTVL.

This clone was observed a handful of times. This rearrangement joins TRBV5-1 to TRBJ2-3; weak D call: TRBD1 (6 bases). The ends were cut back, 4 bases at V and 5 bases at J, with 14 bases in the middle. The CDR3 sequence is 14 residues long. Germline V gene lookup returns CDR1 SGHRS and CDR2 YFSETQ. The chain's CDR3 is CASSQGQRQDTQYF. Written as DNA, the CDR3 is TGCGCCAGCAGCCAAGGACAGAGGCAAGATACGCAGTATTTT.

The CDR3 loop is CASSWSLDSTEAFF. In nucleotides, the CDR3 is TGTGCCAGTAGTTGGTCACTTGACAGCACTGAAGCTTTCTTT. The chain couples TRBV19 to TRBJ1-1; a possible D gene is TRBD1 (5 bases). CDR1 LNHDA and CDR2 SQIVND come from the germline V gene (reference sequence). V lost 5 bases, J lost 4 bases, and 14 bases lay in between. The CDR3 sequence is 14 residues long.

This clone was counted between two and nine times. The CDR3 region has the DNA TGTGCCAGCAGTGAATCTGGACTAGCAAGAGATGAGCAGTTCTTC. This codes for CASSESGLARDEQFF. The chain links TRBV25-1 to TRBJ2-1, with 8 nucleotides matching TRBD2. The germline gives CDR1 MGHDK, CDR2 SYGVNS. With V trimmed by 1 base and J by 8 bases, 7 bases remained unmatched. There are 15 residues in the CDR3.

The genes are TRBV6-6 and TRBJ2-5; 8 nucleotides agree with TRBD2. V lost 0 bases to trimming and J lost 5 bases; unmatched junction nucleotides: 5. The V gene's germline CDR1 is MNHNY and CDR2 SVGAGI (reference sequence). The CDR3 consists of 15 residues. CDR3 protein: CASSYSRGRTETQYF. Here the CDR3 DNA reads TGTGCCAGCAGTTACTCCCGCGGGAGGACTGAGACCCAGTACTTC.

The gene calls are TRBV28 and TRBJ1-3; 8 bases are shared with TRBD1. Germline V lookup: CDR1 MDHEN, CDR2 SYDVKM. The CDR3 is made up of 16 amino acids. J lost 3 bases, V lost 3 bases, and 7 bases had no gene match. CDR3 sequence: CASSFFQGALGNTIYF. CDR3 nucleotides: TGTGCCAGCAGTTTCTTCCAGGGGGCGCTTGGAAACACCATATATTTT.